This is a list of T cell receptor beta chains from one sample in a study of graft-versus-host responses after intestinal transplantation. The table came from immunoSEQ multiplex PCR; TCRdb's copy has only in-frame clones and leaves some out. The sample lists around 97,000 clones, about 90% occurring once. Antigens for these TCRs are unknown. The sample in question was unstimulated CD8+ T cells sorted from spleen or lymph node cells, obtained before intestinal transplant. The receptors were gathered from a human donor who received an intestinal transplant. Both conserved end residues are trimmed from each CDR3. The order of the fields is V gene, J gene, D gene, CDR3 protein. A D gene is named only where the DNA matches it firmly.

TRBV9	TRBJ1-2	NA	ASSVQGAGYT
TRBV7-9	TRBJ1-3	TRBD1	ASSPRQGPGNTIY
TRBV9	TRBJ2-3	NA	ASSVETGAGDTQY
TRBV13	TRBJ2-6	TRBD1	ASSLYRDSNSGANVLT
TRBV25-1	TRBJ2-7	TRBD2	ASSESFPSGNSYEQY
TRBV13	TRBJ1-2	TRBD1	ASRSGWDSQQGYT
TRBV13	TRBJ2-7	NA	ASSLSSGEQY
TRBV15	TRBJ1-5	NA	ATSRVWDTSNQPQH
TRBV9	TRBJ2-1	NA	ASSVGGGPSSYNEQF
TRBV27	TRBJ1-4	NA	ARRGSANEKLF
TRBV19	TRBJ1-5	NA	ASSIELVNQPQH
TRBV7-2	TRBJ2-1	NA	ASSDSIGLGNEQF
TRBV2	TRBJ1-3	NA	ASSVGKIDRAVY
TRBV15	TRBJ2-3	NA	ATWDFTDTQY
TRBV29-1	TRBJ2-1	NA	SVVQGGIEQF
TRBV5-4	TRBJ2-1	NA	ASRNTENEQF
TRBV9	TRBJ2-3	NA	ASSPPTASTDTQY
TRBV7-9	TRBJ2-1	TRBD2	ASSSWGLAGTNEQF
TRBV18	TRBJ1-5	NA	ASSPIPPPSQPQH
TRBV6-5	TRBJ1-1	TRBD1	ASSYTETGFEAF
TRBV14	TRBJ2-7	NA	ASSQHRALEHYEQY
TRBV4-1	TRBJ2-7	NA	ASSLQTGYEQY
TRBV19	TRBJ2-7	NA	ASSLGEGGYEQY
TRBV4-1	TRBJ2-7	NA	ASSPAGAEQY
TRBV27	TRBJ2-7	TRBD1	ASRQGLHEQY
TRBV9	TRBJ2-3	TRBD2	ASSVEVGTSGASGTDTQY
TRBV2	TRBJ2-1	NA	ASSEGGASYNEQF
TRBV7-3	TRBJ2-7	NA	ASSLRAGRPYEQY
TRBV4-1	TRBJ1-1	NA	ASSPQGGTEAF
TRBV4-1	TRBJ2-7	NA	ASSQPRTATDYRDEQY
TRBV27	TRBJ2-3	TRBD2	ASSLLAGGTDTQY
TRBV5-4	TRBJ1-2	NA	ASDRVIPGKTYGYT
TRBV5-3	TRBJ2-1	TRBD1	ARSEGTGGQGMYNEQF
TRBV5-4	TRBJ2-7	TRBD2	ASSSGLAGVEQY
TRBV27	TRBJ1-5	NA	ASSSEDSSRPQH
TRBV4-1	TRBJ2-7	NA	ASSQDRASRGQY
TRBV27	TRBJ2-7	NA	ASSLWGSPEQY
TRBV28	NA	NA	ASSLGLATEQY
TRBV21-1	TRBJ1-5	NA	AKPGHYSNQPQH
TRBV5-1	TRBJ2-5	TRBD2	ASSLAGGPGLAGGVGQY
TRBV9	TRBJ2-2	TRBD2	ASSPGLAGNTGELF
TRBV19	TRBJ2-2	NA	ASSTQDFTGELF
TRBV6-5	TRBJ1-2	NA	ASSLTGTGYT
TRBV2	TRBJ2-2	TRBD1	ASSDGKMRDRDTGELF
TRBV7-6	TRBJ2-5	TRBD1	ASSHGTGEGETQY
TRBV10-3	TRBJ1-1	NA	AISESSRLAF
TRBV7-3	TRBJ2-1	TRBD2	ASSFIAGDGNEQF
TRBV10-1	TRBJ1-1	NA	ASSEPGNTEAF
TRBV13	TRBJ1-1	NA	ASSTNTEAF
TRBV6-6	TRBJ2-2	TRBD1	ASSETGDTGELF
TRBV7-9	TRBJ2-2	NA	ASSPRAAGELF
TRBV6-5	TRBJ1-3	NA	ASSYSSPNSGNTIY
TRBV6-6	TRBJ2-1	TRBD2	ASSRLAGAYNEQF
TRBV4-1	TRBJ2-7	TRBD2	ASSQSGTAGDYEQY
TRBV5-6	TRBJ2-1	TRBD1	ASSLATGGTYNEQF
TRBV10-1	TRBJ2-1	TRBD2	ASSPAGELGQF
TRBV6-1	TRBJ2-1	NA	ASSEATTGSYNEQF
TRBV15	TRBJ1-2	NA	ATSSSGQPRGYT